The source of this T cell receptor (beta chain) is a study of T cell responses to AZD1222 COVID-19 vaccine. Data came from immunoSEQ multiplex PCR; TCRdb stores just in-frame clones and leaves some out. The sample lists about 180,000 clones; 90% were seen once. The clonotype originates from an adult in good health. The sequences come from peripheral blood, collected on day 0 of AZD1222 vaccination.

The chain's CDR3 is CASSRRDYGYTF. In nucleotides, the CDR3 is TGTGCCAGCAGCCGGCGAGACTATGGCTACACCTTC. The rearrangement links TRBV3-1 (or the pseudogene TRBV3-2) to TRBJ1-2; D remains ambiguous. The CDR3 is 12 residues long. V was clipped by 4 bases and J by 3 bases, with 6 bases between them. CDR1 and CDR2 (germline): LGHDT, YNNKEL (reference sequence).